This record concerns one TCR beta chain sequence. An end of the junction differs from the germline gene, which may be a read error. Regarding time point: sample taken at primary tumor resection. Patients with untreated early-stage non-small cell lung cancer, numbering more than 55, were the donors. Whole RNA, isolated from tumor, nontumor lung or frozen PBMC, was sequenced without prior sorting. Germline V gene lookup returns CDR1 SSHAT and CDR2 FNYEAQ (reference sequence). The CDR3 length is 14 residues. Each TCR cDNA molecule bore a unique molecular identifier. TCRdb reprocessed the 5' RACE reads with MiXCR, giving one entry per CDR3 protein. The sample yields 40,000 to 55,000 distinct CDR3 sequences, about an eighth seen once. These data are taken from a study of spatial heterogeneity in lung cancer. Background on the study: A consistent excess of beta-chain over alpha-chain sequences was detected.

The TCR was taken from a male donor with early-stage non-small cell lung cancer. The sequenced sample was PBMCs, obtained at surgery. The chain uses TRBV7-7 and TRBJ2-5; D perhaps matches TRBD1 (5 bases). The DNA for the CDR3 is TGTGCTAGCAGCTTAAGGCAGGGCCAAGAGACCCAGTACTTC. Protein: CASSLRQGQETQYF.